These 30 T cell receptor beta chains were sequenced from one sample in a study of blood T cell repertoires in COVID-19. The data were produced by immunoSEQ multiplex PCR, yet TCRdb's version contains in-frame clones alone and is incomplete. There are 200,000 or so clones in the sample; roughly 85% occur only once, and about 5% lies in the top ten. Sample: peripheral blood. Receptors originate from a woman in her 30s with acute or convalescent COVID-19.

The chain links TRBV4-2 to TRBJ1-1, with 7 bases matching TRBD1. This CDR3 contains 15 residues. The V gene's germline CDR1 is LGHNA and CDR2 YNFKEQ. J gave up 1 base and V 7 bases, and 9 bases lay outside the gene matches. The CDR3 region is CASTGQRDRNTEAFF. The CDR3 DNA reads TGTGCCAGCACCGGACAACGGGACAGGAACACTGAAGCTTTCTTT.

This chain connects TRBV11-3 to TRBJ1-1; TRBD1 aligns across 10 bases. The CDR3 length is 17 residues. The trim removed 0 bases at V and 7 bases at J, leaving 11 bases unmatched. Germline CDR1 and CDR2: SGHNT and YENEEA. The CDR3 loop reads CASSLEEGTGVYSEAFF. CDR3 coding DNA: TGTGCCAGCAGCTTAGAGGAAGGGACAGGGGTCTATAGTGAAGCTTTCTTT.

V is TRBV19 and J is TRBJ2-7; the match to TRBD2 covers 8 bases. CDR3 size: 15 residues. V lost 4 bases and J lost 5; bases outside the gene matches: 10. Germline CDR1 and CDR2: LNHDA and SQIVND (reference sequence). The CDR3 DNA sequence: TGTGCCAGTAGTAGCCGACGGGGGACTAGGGACGAGCAGTACTTC. It specifies CASSSRRGTRDEQYF.

This chain uses TRBV6-5 with TRBJ2-1; 11 nucleotides line up with TRBD2. This CDR3 is built from 15 residues. The J segment lost 8 bases and the V segment lost 8 bases, leaving 11 bases of the junction unmatched. CDR1 is MNHEY and CDR2 is SVGAGI in the germline V gene. CDR3: CASRFLAGGPHEQFF. CDR3 nucleotide sequence: TGTGCCAGCCGGTTCTTAGCGGGGGGGCCCCATGAGCAGTTCTTC.

This clone was found a few times. V and J are TRBV28 and TRBJ2-1; no firm D call. CDR3 length equals 11 residues. The V gene's germline CDR1 is MDHEN and CDR2 SYDVKM. V was cut by 5 bases and J by 9 bases, with 8 bases left in between. This CDR3 reads CASSRGAEQFF. The DNA of the CDR3 is TGTGCCAGCAGTCGAGGAGCTGAGCAGTTCTTC.

The chain employs TRBV7-9 and TRBJ2-7; 8 nucleotides align to TRBD1. The germline V gene encodes CDR1 SEHNR and CDR2 FQNEAQ (reference sequence). This CDR3 contains 12 residues. Trimming took 8 bases from V and 2 from J; bases not matched to a gene: 2. The DNA of the CDR3 is TGTGCCAGCGCAGGGGGCCCCTACGAGCAGTACTTC. Its translation: CASAGGPYEQYF. The full variable domain, completed using reference TRBV7-9 and TRBJ2-7, is DTGVSQNPRHKITKRGQNVTFRCDPISEHNRLYWYRQTLGQGPEFLTYFQNEAQLEKSRLLSDRFSAERPKGSFSTLEIQRTEQGDSAMYLCASAGGPYEQYFGPGTRLTVT.

The CDR3 coding sequence is TGTGCCAGCAGCACCCGGGTCACTAGCGGAGTCACAGATACGCAGTATTTT. This translates into CASSTRVTSGVTDTQYF. This chain joins TRBV5-5 and TRBJ2-3; 8 bases are shared with TRBD2. Losses at the gene ends were 4 bases for V and 2 bases for J; bases not matched to a gene: 12. The CDR3 spans 17 residues. Germline values: CDR1 SGHKS, CDR2 YYEKEE (reference sequence).

The rearrangement links TRBV7-2 to TRBJ2-5; 7 positions match TRBD1. The CDR3 contains 15 residues. V trimming: 5 bases; J trimming: 5 bases; junction bases outside the gene matches: 11. Germline V gives CDR1 SGHTA, CDR2 FQGNSA. CDR3 DNA sequence: TGTGCCAGCAGCGATAGTTATACAGGGGCGGAGACCCAGTACTTC. This gives the protein CASSDSYTGAETQYF.

The genes are TRBV2 and TRBJ2-5; 7 positions agree with TRBD1. Germline lookup yields CDR1 SNHLY and CDR2 FYNNEI. The length of the CDR3 is 15 residues. V lost 5 bases and J lost 4; bases outside the gene matches: 10. The CDR3 DNA reads TGTGCCAGCAGTAAAATTGGACAGGTCGGAGAGACCCAGTACTTC. This translates into CASSKIGQVGETQYF.

The genes are TRBV15 and TRBJ1-1; TRBD1 matches 10 bases. CDR3 length equals 15 residues. V was pared by 6 bases and J by 2 bases, with 6 bases of the junction left unmatched. Germline lookup yields CDR1 LNHNV and CDR2 YYDKDF (reference sequence). For the CDR3, the DNA is TGTGCCACCAGGCTGGACAGGGGGATCAACACTGAAGCTTTCTTT. Its translation is CATRLDRGINTEAFF.

This chain connects TRBV27 to TRBJ1-2; D ambiguous. CDR1 and CDR2 from the germline V gene are MNHEY and SMNVEV (reference sequence). The CDR3 has 15 amino acids. V lost 3 bases, J lost 1 base, and 12 bases lay in between. CDR3 sequence (DNA): TGTGCCAGCAGTTTTTCCACCAGAAATAACTATGGCTACACCTTC. This translates into CASSFSTRNNYGYTF.

This clone has a handful of counts. The chain has TRBV27 and TRBJ1-2; D gene unclear. V was pared by 3 bases and J by 2 bases, with 7 bases between. From germline, CDR1 is MNHEY and CDR2 SMNVEV (reference sequence). The CDR3 loop spans 13 amino acids. The CDR3 is CASSFSRNYGYTF. The CDR3 DNA reads TGTGCCAGCAGTTTCTCCAGGAACTATGGCTACACCTTC.

The V gene is TRBV19, the J gene TRBJ2-4, with D perhaps matching TRBD2 (6 bases). Germline CDR1 reads LNHDA; CDR2 reads SQIVND (reference sequence). Deletions cut 1 base from V and 6 bases from J, with 13 bases between. CDR3 length: 15 residues. The CDR3 DNA reads TGTGCCAGTAGTATAGGCGGGGTTGGAGGAAACATTCAGTACTTC. Its protein is CASSIGGVGGNIQYF.

Only a few counts were recorded for this clone. This specimen includes other DNA sequences encoding the same CDR3. The rearrangement joins TRBV19 to TRBJ1-5; a possible D gene is TRBD1 (6 bases). V was cut by 1 base and J by 6 bases, with 13 bases left in between. This CDR3 has 15 residues. Germline V CDR1 and CDR2: LNHDA, SQIVND (reference sequence). In DNA, the CDR3 is TGTGCCAGTAGTATAGGGGGGCGCCGAGGTCAGCCCCAGCATTTT. Translation: CASSIGGRRGQPQHF.

The V gene is TRBV5-1, the J gene TRBJ2-6, with 8 positions matching TRBD1. V was pared by 4 bases and J by 0 bases, with 6 bases of the junction left unmatched. Germline lookup yields CDR1 SGHRS and CDR2 YFSETQ. CDR3 length equals 17 residues. CDR3 protein: CASSPTGANSGANVLTF. The CDR3 bases are TGCGCCAGCAGCCCGACAGGGGCCAACTCTGGGGCCAACGTCCTGACTTTC.

The rearrangement uses TRBV3-1 (or the pseudogene TRBV3-2) and TRBJ1-2, with D hard to call. Germline CDR1 reads LGHDT; CDR2 reads YNNKEL (reference sequence). The CDR3 is 15 residues long. V was clipped by 0 bases and J by 2 bases, with 10 bases between them. Here the CDR3 DNA reads TGTGCCAGCAGCCAAGAGGGAGGGCGGAACTATGGCTACACCTTC. Translating it yields CASSQEGGRNYGYTF.

This clone has at least ten counts. The rearrangement joins TRBV19 to TRBJ2-2; no reliable D call. The germline V gene has CDR1 LNHDA and CDR2 SQIVND (reference sequence). There are 14 residues in the CDR3. The V end was cut by 5 bases, the J end by 5 bases, with 12 bases between. CDR3 in amino acids: CASSRLFETGELFF. The CDR3 region has the DNA TGTGCCAGTAGTCGGTTATTCGAGACCGGGGAGCTGTTTTTT.

The chain links TRBV3-1 (or the pseudogene TRBV3-2) to TRBJ2-1; TRBD2 agrees at 7 bases. V was clipped by 1 base and J by 0 bases; unmatched bases: 12. Germline V gene lookup returns CDR1 LGHDT and CDR2 YNNKEL (reference sequence). CDR3 length: 19 residues. The CDR3 DNA reads as TGTGCCAGCAGCCAAGTAGGGACTATTACCCCGGGCTCCTACAATGAGCAGTTCTTC. Protein product: CASSQVGTITPGSYNEQFF.

The V and J genes are TRBV28 and TRBJ1-2; 9 bases fit TRBD1. Germline V lookup: CDR1 MDHEN, CDR2 SYDVKM. V trimming: 3 bases; J trimming: 1 base; junction bases outside the gene matches: 6. The CDR3 has 16 residues. CDR3 bases: TGTGCCAGCAGTTTCGGAACAGGGGGCCTTAACTATGGCTACACCTTC. The encoded protein is CASSFGTGGLNYGYTF.

The chain uses TRBV6-6 and TRBJ1-1; unclear D gene. CDR3 length: 12 amino acids. V lost 8 bases and J lost 2, with 9 bases in between. Germline values: CDR1 MNHNY, CDR2 SVGAGI (reference sequence). CDR3 DNA sequence: TGTGCCAGCCAGGCTTACAACACTGAAGCTTTCTTT. Translating it yields CASQAYNTEAFF.

The V gene is TRBV28, the J gene TRBJ2-7, with D tentatively TRBD1 (5 bases). CDR3 length equals 11 residues. Trimming stripped 2 bases from V and 9 bases from J, with 8 bases between. Per the germline V gene, CDR1 is MDHEN and CDR2 is SYDVKM. Here the CDR3 reads CASSLGAGQYF. Here the CDR3 DNA reads TGTGCCAGCAGTTTAGGGGCCGGGCAGTACTTC.

This clone has a single count. The rearrangement links TRBV6-2 or TRBV6-3 to TRBJ2-7; 8 bases agree with TRBD1. This CDR3 is built from 13 residues. The germline V gene encodes CDR1 MNHEY and CDR2 SVGEGT. Losses at the gene ends were 5 bases for V and 5 bases for J; bases not matched to a gene: 5. The DNA of the CDR3 is TGTGCCAGCAGTCGCGGGACAGGCAACGAGCAGTACTTC. This codes for CASSRGTGNEQYF.

This chain uses TRBV19 with TRBJ1-1; no definite D call. This CDR3 contains 14 residues. The germline CDR1 and CDR2 sequences are LNHDA and SQIVND (reference sequence). The V and J ends lost 1 base and 6 bases respectively, with 12 bases between them. CDR3 loop: CASSIGPGLSEAFF. The CDR3 DNA sequence: TGTGCCAGTAGTATAGGGCCCGGACTATCTGAAGCTTTCTTT.

The chain links TRBV28 to TRBJ1-5; TRBD1 aligns across 9 bases. Trimming at V came to 6 bases and at J to 5 bases, leaving 11 bases not matched to a gene. The CDR3 length is 16 residues. Per germline, CDR1 MDHEN and CDR2 SYDVKM. The CDR3 nucleotides are TGTGCCAGCAGCCCACCAGGAACAGGGGGCTATCAGCCCCAGCATTTT. Translating gives CASSPPGTGGYQPQHF.

The rearrangement joins TRBV6-2 or TRBV6-3 to TRBJ2-7; 9 bases are a match to TRBD1. CDR1 and CDR2 from the germline V gene are MNHEY and SVGEGT. This CDR3 spans 15 amino acids. V trimming: 6 bases; J trimming: 2 bases; junction bases outside the gene matches: 8. DNA for the CDR3: TGTGCCAGCAGCCCTCGACAGGGGGGCCCCTACGAGCAGTACTTC. Translated, it gives CASSPRQGGPYEQYF.

The chain combines TRBV4-3 with TRBJ1-2; D is perhaps TRBD1 (6 bases). Germline V gene data show CDR1 as LGHNA and CDR2 as YSLEER. The CDR3 sequence is 16 residues long. V was trimmed by 3 bases and J by 2 bases, leaving 16 bases between them. CDR3 loop: CASSQGPQGINYGYTF. In nucleotides, the CDR3 is TGCGCCAGCAGCCAGGGACCACAGGGAATCAACTATGGCTACACCTTC.

This chain connects TRBV7-2 to TRBJ2-3, with TRBD1 matching 12 bases. Trimming at V came to 5 bases and at J to 4 bases, leaving 7 bases not matched to a gene. The CDR3 covers 16 residues. CDR1 is SGHTA and CDR2 is FQGNSA in the germline V gene. The CDR3: CASSRGDRGRPDTQYF. Here the CDR3 DNA reads TGTGCCAGCAGCCGCGGGGACAGGGGGCGCCCAGATACGCAGTATTTT.

This rearrangement joins TRBV25-1 to TRBJ2-7, with TRBD1 as a possible D gene (6 bases). The CDR3 has 13 residues. Germline V gene data show CDR1 as MGHDK and CDR2 as SYGVNS. V was cut by 6 bases and J by 7 bases, with 16 bases left in between. This CDR3 is CASRQGATGEQYF. The CDR3 nucleotides are TGTGCCAGCAGACAGGGAGCAACGGGTGAGCAGTACTTC.

In its sample, this clone was seen once. The V and J genes are TRBV30 and TRBJ1-5; the D gene is possibly TRBD1 (6 bases). The CDR3 sequence is 16 residues long. Per germline, CDR1 GTSNPN and CDR2 SVGIG (reference sequence). V was pared by 0 bases and J by 0 bases, with 12 bases between. CDR3 residues: CAWSVRDKNSNQPQHF. CDR3 nucleotides: TGTGCCTGGAGTGTACGGGACAAGAATAGCAATCAGCCCCAGCATTTT.

V gene TRBV6-1 combines with J gene TRBJ1-3; TRBD1 matches at 9 bases. Germline assignment: CDR1 MNHNS and CDR2 SASEGT. The CDR3 consists of 18 residues. J was trimmed by 0 bases and V by 2 bases; bases with no gene match: 8. The DNA of the CDR3 is TGTGCCAGCAGTGAACCGGGACAGGGACGACTCTCTGGAAACACCATATATTTT. Translated: CASSEPGQGRLSGNTIYF.